This T cell receptor beta chain was identified during a study of blood T cell repertoires in COVID-19. Assay: immunoSEQ multiplex PCR; the TCRdb copy retains only in-frame clones and omits some. The sample gives some 270,000 clones, roughly 88% of which show up once; about 2.9% is in the top ten. Notes on this clone: A read error may account for a junction end that differs from germline.

CDR3 length equals 15 residues. Per germline, CDR1 SGHRS and CDR2 YFSETQ. The receptor's source is a woman between 40 and 55 years old who had been exposed to COVID-19. The source material was PBMCs or T cells enriched from blood (not recorded which). V gene TRBV5-1 combines with J gene TRBJ2-3; 8 nucleotides line up with TRBD1. DNA of the CDR3: TGTGCCAGCACCGCGGACAGGGTCCGCACAGATACGCAGTATTTT. Translating gives CASTADRVRTDTQYF.